This T cell receptor beta chain was identified in a study of blood T cell repertoires in COVID-19. Looking at the study overall: Spain, Italy and the United States supplied samples that represented acute and convalescent COVID-19. Sources were T cells, B-cell-depleted T cells, or PBMCs; the material itself was cDNA or gDNA.

As processed by the authors: Nucleated cell number was recorded as an estimate derived from reference gene primer amplification. Measured with immunoSEQ multiplex PCR; TCRdb has only the in-frame clones, and not every one. V and J calls and clone size come straight from that table; D and trimming were deduced from the DNA. The sample consists of over 200,000 clones, around 84% of them appearing once. The germline V gene has CDR1 SNHLY and CDR2 FYNNEI. Trimming cost V 6 bases and J 3 bases; bases outside gene matches: 8. CDR3 length: 15 residues. The sequence was obtained from a man aged 35 to 55 who had recovered from COVID-19. The sample consisted of peripheral blood. The chain employs TRBV2 and TRBJ2-5; TRBD1 matches 9 bases. In DNA, the CDR3 is TGTGCCAGCAGGGTCGGGACAGGGAGAGAAGAGACCCAGTACTTC. Its translation: CASRVGTGREETQYF.